This TCR beta chain is drawn from a study of blood T cell repertoires in COVID-19. As for the study in general: PBMCs, B-cell-depleted T cells, or T cells provided the cDNA or gDNA that made up the material.

The CDR3 runs 14 residues. With 7 bases removed from V and 7 bases from J, the gap between germline ends came to 18 bases. CDR1 and CDR2 (germline): SGHKS, YYEKEE (reference sequence). Assay used: immunoSEQ multiplex PCR; TCRdb lists only in-frame clones, some missing. Of 80,000 to 95,000 clones listed, 65% to 80% are singletons. The origin of this receptor is a woman at least 80 years old with active or convalescent COVID-19. Sequencing was performed on peripheral blood. The gene calls are TRBV5-5 and TRBJ2-1, with D perhaps TRBD1 (5 bases). The CDR3 DNA sequence: TGTGCCAGCTGGGGCTCCTCCTCGGGTAATGAGCAGTTCTTC. Translation gives CASWGSSSGNEQFF.